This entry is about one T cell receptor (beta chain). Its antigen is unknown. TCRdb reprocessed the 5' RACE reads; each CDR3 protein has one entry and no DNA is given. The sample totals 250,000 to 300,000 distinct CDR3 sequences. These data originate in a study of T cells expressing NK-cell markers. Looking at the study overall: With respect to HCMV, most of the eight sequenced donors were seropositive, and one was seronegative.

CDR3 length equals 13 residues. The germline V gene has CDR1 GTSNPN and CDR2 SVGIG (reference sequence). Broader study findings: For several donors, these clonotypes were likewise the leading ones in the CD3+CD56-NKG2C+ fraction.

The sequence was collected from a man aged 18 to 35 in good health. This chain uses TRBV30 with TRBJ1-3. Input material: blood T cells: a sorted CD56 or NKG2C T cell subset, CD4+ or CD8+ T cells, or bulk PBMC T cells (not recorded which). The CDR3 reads CAWDLVSAHTIYF.